This T cell receptor (beta chain) emerged from a study of T cell repertoires in cytomegalovirus infection. Study overall: Recently identified HLA-C-restricted CMV epitopes were used, and well-studied HLA-B-restricted CMV epitopes were used as well. Public signatures in TCR beta pointed to CMV infection and matching HLA type. Study results and caveats: The cumulative frequency of public TCR beta families distinguished individuals who carried CMV together with the relevant HLA. There were HLA-C-restricted CMV-specific TCR beta clonotypes dominating the ex vivo response.

This clonotype was recorded a few times. The antigen is unknown. TCRdb ran MiXCR on the reads and lists one entry per CDR3 protein. The table shows under 200,000 distinct CDR3 sequences, with roughly a fifth occurring only once. This clonotype was sampled from a human donor in good health (CMV status not recorded). Some clones in this sample may be carry-over from other donors' samples. Sequencing used CD8+ T cells from cultured PBMCs, obtained from culture after CMV antigen stimulation.

CDR3 loop: CASSPIVGQRIYNEQFF. CDR3 nucleotides: TGTGCCAGCAGCCCCATTGTAGGACAGAGGATCTACAATGAGCAGTTCTTC. V and J are TRBV28 and TRBJ2-1, with D possibly matching TRBD1 (6 bases). The CDR3 contains 17 residues. The germline V gene encodes CDR1 MDHEN and CDR2 SYDVKM. The V end lost 6 bases, the J end lost 3 bases, and 21 bases lay between the germline ends.